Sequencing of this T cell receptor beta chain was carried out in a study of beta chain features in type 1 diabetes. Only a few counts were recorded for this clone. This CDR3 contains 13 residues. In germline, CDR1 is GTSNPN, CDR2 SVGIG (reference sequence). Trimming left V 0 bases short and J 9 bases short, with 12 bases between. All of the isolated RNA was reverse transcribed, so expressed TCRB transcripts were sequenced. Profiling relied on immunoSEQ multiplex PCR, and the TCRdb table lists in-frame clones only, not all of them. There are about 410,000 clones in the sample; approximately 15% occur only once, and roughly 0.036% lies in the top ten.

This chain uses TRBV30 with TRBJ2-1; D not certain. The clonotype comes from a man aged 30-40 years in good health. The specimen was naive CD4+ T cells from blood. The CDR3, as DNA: TGTGCCTGGAGTGTCCGTTCCGAGGCTGAGCAGTTCTTC. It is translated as CAWSVRSEAEQFF.